The 18 T cell receptor beta chains listed next were all sequenced from one sample in a study of T cell changes during pregnancy in multiple sclerosis. TCRdb keeps only in-frame clones here, not all; method: immunoSEQ multiplex PCR. The data show 55,000 to 75,000 clones, about nine tenths seen once. Sequenced material: peripheral blood, taken in the third trimester of pregnancy. Receptors were obtained from a female donor in good health, enrolled as a control in a pregnancy study.

The rearrangement links TRBV25-1 to TRBJ1-6; 10 positions match TRBD1. The trim removed 5 bases at V and 7 bases at J, leaving 8 bases unmatched. CDR3 length: 16 residues. The germline V gene has CDR1 MGHDK and CDR2 SYGVNS. This chain's CDR3 is CASSPRQGALNSPLHF. The DNA of the CDR3 is TGTGCCAGCAGTCCAAGACAGGGGGCGTTGAATTCACCCCTCCACTTT.

This chain uses TRBV5-1 with TRBJ2-3; the D is unclear. The CDR3 runs 16 residues. The V gene lost 1 base and the J gene lost 6 bases, with 18 bases spanning the gap. Looked up from germline, CDR1 is SGHRS and CDR2 is YFSETQ. Here the CDR3 DNA reads TGCGCCAGCAGCTTGTCCCCCGCGCGTCTTAAGGATACGCAGTATTTT. Its protein product is CASSLSPARLKDTQYF. Drawing the rest from reference TRBV5-1 and TRBJ2-3, the complete variable domain is KAGVTQTPRYLIKTRGQQVTLSCSPISGHRSVSWYQQTPGQGLQFLFEYFSETQRNKGNFPGRFSGRQFSNSRSEMNVSTLELGDSALYLCASSLSPARLKDTQYFGPGTRLTVL.

The CDR3 bases are TGCGCCAGCAGCTCGAACTACGGGGAGCAGTACTTC. Translation gives CASSSNYGEQYF. V usage is TRBV5-1 and J usage is TRBJ2-7, with D unresolved. V lost 3 bases and J 7 bases, leaving 11 bases between the germline ends. The V gene's germline CDR1 is SGHRS and CDR2 YFSETQ. This CDR3 has 12 residues.

The chain carries TRBV28 and TRBJ2-1; D gene ambiguous. Germline CDR1 is MDHEN and CDR2 is SYDVKM. V was cut by 1 base and J by 5 bases, with 18 bases left in between. This CDR3 has 17 residues. Here the CDR3 reads CASSLYGLPTLNNEQFF. The CDR3 bases are TGTGCCAGCAGTTTATATGGGCTCCCCACACTGAACAATGAGCAGTTCTTC.

The chain links TRBV14 to TRBJ1-5; D possibly corresponds to TRBD1 (5 bases). The V and J ends lost 6 bases and 4 bases respectively, with 19 bases between them. This CDR3 has 16 residues. Per germline, CDR1 SGHDN and CDR2 FVKESK. The chain's CDR3 is CASSPRFREENQPQHF. CDR3 nucleotides: TGTGCCAGCAGTCCAAGGTTCAGGGAAGAGAATCAGCCCCAGCATTTT.

The gene calls are TRBV6-1 and TRBJ1-5; the D gene is possibly TRBD1 (5 bases). With 8 bases removed from V and 0 bases from J, the gap between germline ends came to 14 bases. The CDR3 is 15 residues long. The germline CDR1 and CDR2 sequences are MNHNS and SASEGT. The CDR3: CASYDRFYSNQPQHF. CDR3 in DNA: TGTGCCAGCTACGACAGATTCTATAGCAATCAGCCCCAGCATTTT.

The V and J genes are TRBV19 and TRBJ1-2; 7 positions agree with TRBD1. V was clipped by 3 bases and J by 2 bases; unmatched bases: 3. Looked up from germline, CDR1 is LNHDA and CDR2 is SQIVND (reference sequence). CDR3 length: 14 amino acids. The CDR3 here is CASSIGDSNYGYTF. The CDR3 DNA follows: TGTGCCAGTAGTATTGGGGACAGCAACTATGGCTACACCTTC.

This clone has a single count. V gene TRBV5-1 combines with J gene TRBJ2-1, with D uncertain. Germline V gives CDR1 SGHRS, CDR2 YFSETQ. This CDR3 is built from 13 residues. V was pared by 5 bases and J by 3 bases, with 9 bases between. The DNA of the CDR3 is TGCGCCAGCAGGCTTTACAGCTACAATGAGCAGTTCTTC. Translating it yields CASRLYSYNEQFF.

The gene calls are TRBV27 and TRBJ2-1; D is perhaps TRBD2 (6 bases). The CDR3 is made up of 14 amino acids. Germline assignment: CDR1 MNHEY and CDR2 SMNVEV (reference sequence). The V end lost 2 bases, the J end lost 12 bases, and 17 bases lay between the germline ends. CDR3 bases: TGTGCCAGCAGTTTAACGGGGGAGTCTCACCCGCAGTTCTTC. Protein product: CASSLTGESHPQFF.

This rearrangement joins TRBV7-9 to TRBJ1-1; TRBD1 matches 7 bases. V dropped 5 bases and J dropped 5; count of bases not matched to a gene: 8. The germline V gene has CDR1 SEHNR and CDR2 FQNEAQ (reference sequence). This CDR3 is built from 14 residues. In DNA form, the CDR3 reads TGTGCCAGCAGCCCGCGGGACAGTGAGACTGAAGCTTTCTTT. Translating gives CASSPRDSETEAFF.

This clone has only one observation. The J gene is TRBJ2-2, the V gene TRBV7-9; 7 bases agree with TRBD2. The CDR3 covers 18 residues. Trimming at V came to 4 bases and at J to 4 bases, leaving 15 bases not matched to a gene. CDR1 and CDR2 from the germline V gene are SEHNR and FQNEAQ (reference sequence). CDR3 residues: CASSWTSGGAEFTGELFF. The CDR3 coding sequence is TGTGCCAGCAGCTGGACTAGTGGTGGGGCTGAATTCACCGGGGAGCTGTTTTTT.

This clone was detected only a few times. The genes are TRBV30 and TRBJ1-3; a possible D gene is TRBD1 (5 bases). V dropped 8 bases and J dropped 1 base, with 6 bases sitting between them. Germline V gives CDR1 GTSNPN, CDR2 SVGIG (reference sequence). This CDR3 is 11 amino acids long. CDR3 sequence: CARGSGNTIYF. Here the CDR3 DNA reads TGTGCCCGGGGGTCTGGAAACACCATATATTTT.

V and J are TRBV6-5 and TRBJ2-7; tentatively, D is TRBD1 (5 bases). The CDR3 runs to 13 residues. Germline lookup yields CDR1 MNHEY and CDR2 SVGAGI. Trimming took 5 bases from V and 6 from J, leaving 14 bases between them. The CDR3 is CASSGQGKVEQYF. Written as DNA, the CDR3 is TGTGCCAGCAGTGGGCAGGGCAAAGTCGAGCAGTACTTC.

The rearrangement uses TRBV30 and TRBJ2-2, with D tentatively TRBD1 (7 bases). The V end lost 2 bases, the J end lost 7 bases, and 14 bases lay between the germline ends. Germline V CDR1 and CDR2: GTSNPN, SVGIG (reference sequence). This CDR3 contains 14 residues. The CDR3 reads CAWSSRRGDGELFF. The CDR3 DNA follows: TGTGCCTGGAGTAGCCGCAGGGGGGACGGGGAGCTGTTTTTT. Based on the CDR3 plus reference TRBV30 and TRBJ2-2, the full variable domain is SQTIHQWPATLVQPVGSPLSLECTVEGTSNPNLYWYRQAAGRGLQLLFYSVGIGQISSEVPQNLSASRPQDRQFILSSKKLLLSDSGFYLCAWSSRRGDGELFFGEGSRLTVL.

The CDR3 region is CASRRPGGTEAFF. CDR3 nucleotides: TGTGCCAGCAGGCGACCGGGGGGCACTGAAGCTTTCTTT. The rearrangement joins TRBV27 to TRBJ1-1; D is possibly TRBD1 (5 bases). This CDR3 is 13 amino acids long. The V end was cut by 6 bases, the J end by 4 bases, with 12 bases between. Germline values: CDR1 MNHEY, CDR2 SMNVEV (reference sequence).

The J gene is TRBJ2-7, the V gene TRBV9, with D possibly matching TRBD1 (6 bases). This CDR3 is 12 amino acids long. The germline V and J ends were trimmed by 7 bases and 6 bases, with 14 bases remaining between them. CDR1 is SGDLS and CDR2 is YYNGEE in the germline V gene. The CDR3 coding sequence is TGTGCCAGCGGCGACGTGGGGGCCGAGCAGTACTTC. Translation: CASGDVGAEQYF. The variable domain in full, with the rest retrieved from reference TRBV9 and TRBJ2-7, is DSGVTQTPKHLITATGQRVTLRCSPRSGDLSVYWYQQSLDQGLQFLIQYYNGEERAKGNILERFSAQQFPDLHSELNLSSLELGDSALYFCASGDVGAEQYFGPGTRLTVT.

The chain uses TRBV7-2 and TRBJ1-5, with a weak D call TRBD1 (5 bases). Germline CDR1 is SGHTA and CDR2 is FQGNSA. V was shortened by 1 base and J by 0 bases, with 7 bases between the two germline ends. This CDR3 region has 15 residues. In DNA form, the CDR3 reads TGTGCCAGCAGCTTAGGGGGGGGTAGCAATCAGCCCCAGCATTTT. Its translation: CASSLGGGSNQPQHF.

The chain couples TRBV11-3 to TRBJ2-2; D is unclear. Trimming stripped 5 bases from V and 8 bases from J, with 6 bases between. The CDR3 is 11 amino acids. Germline V gives CDR1 SGHNT, CDR2 YENEEA. In DNA form, the CDR3 reads TGTGCCAGCAGCGATACAGGGGAGCTGTTTTTT. Amino acids: CASSDTGELFF.